This is a list of T cell receptor beta chains from one sample in a study of blood T cell repertoires in COVID-19. The table came from immunoSEQ multiplex PCR; TCRdb's copy has only in-frame clones and leaves some out. The data show about 58,000 clones, more than 80% seen once. The sequenced sample was peripheral blood. The receptor set was obtained from a man in his 60s with COVID-19, enrolled during active disease. CDR3s include the opening cysteine and the closing phenylalanine or tryptophan. D genes are given only for firm matches. Not every row has a clone size; where given, it reads once, few, many or a size class.

V gene	J gene	D gene	clone size	CDR3 protein	CDR3 DNA
TRBV7-8	TRBJ2-7	.	.	CASSLGAGEYEQYF	TGTGCCAGCAGCTTAGGGGCAGGGGAGTACGAGCAGTACTTC
TRBV24-1	TRBJ2-3	TRBD2	.	CAFLAGVHHVQYF	TGTGCCTTCTTAGCGGGGGTGCATCATGTGCAGTATTTT
TRBV5-4	TRBJ1-1	TRBD1	.	CASSPRTGANTEAFF	TGTGCCAGCAGCCCTCGGACAGGCGCAAACACTGAAGCTTTCTTT
TRBV5-6	TRBJ2-2	.	.	CASSPPGLNTGELFF	TGTGCCAGCAGCCCTCCGGGATTGAACACCGGGGAGCTGTTTTTT
TRBV14	TRBJ2-5	TRBD2	.	CASSPLAGASGETQYF	TGTGCCAGCAGCCCACTAGCGGGAGCGTCGGGAGAGACCCAGTACTTC
TRBV7-3	TRBJ1-6	.	few	CASSLTGPPNSPLHF	TGTGCCAGCAGCTTAACGGGGCCTCCGAATTCACCCCTCCACTTT
TRBV14	TRBJ1-4	.	.	CASSLITGFNEKLFF	TGTGCCAGCAGCCTGATTACAGGGTTTAATGAAAAACTGTTTTTT
TRBV5-1	TRBJ2-3	.	.	CASTPRGTASTDTQYF	TGCGCCAGCACCCCACGGGGTACGGCTAGCACAGATACGCAGTATTTT
TRBV7-9	TRBJ2-7	TRBD1	.	CASSRTGIEQYF	TGTGCCAGCAGCCGGACAGGGATCGAGCAGTACTTC
TRBV3-1/TRBV3-2	TRBJ1-5	.	.	CASSFGISDRSNQPQHF	TGTGCCAGCAGCTTCGGAATCTCGGACAGAAGCAATCAGCCCCAGCATTTT
TRBV4-1	TRBJ2-1	TRBD2	.	CASSQVAGGPNEQFF	TGCGCCAGCAGCCAAGTAGCGGGGGGTCCCAATGAGCAGTTCTTC
TRBV29-1	TRBJ1-3	.	.	CSASSGNTIYF	TGCAGCGCTAGCTCTGGAAACACCATATATTTT
TRBV7-9	TRBJ1-1	.	.	CASSAPTGTVAEAFF	TGTGCCAGCAGCGCACCTACAGGGACGGTCGCTGAAGCTTTCTTT
TRBV5-1	TRBJ2-1	TRBD1	few	CASSPGTGAYNEQFF	TGCGCCAGCAGCCCCGGGACAGGGGCCTACAATGAGCAGTTCTTC
TRBV12-3/TRBV12-4	TRBJ1-1	.	.	CASGRTGSEAFF	TGTGCCAGCGGTAGGACGGGAAGTGAAGCTTTCTTT
TRBV18	TRBJ1-1	.	.	CASSLDIRTSGTEAFF	TGTGCCAGCTCACTCGATATCAGAACCTCGGGCACTGAAGCTTTCTTT
TRBV4-3	TRBJ2-5	TRBD2	.	CASSRGLAGEETQYF	TGCGCCAGCAGCCGGGGACTAGCGGGAGAAGAGACCCAGTACTTC
TRBV4-3	TRBJ2-1	TRBD2	.	CASSQVGRLAEYNEQFF	TGCGCCAGCAGCCAAGTTGGCCGACTAGCGGAATACAATGAGCAGTTCTTC
TRBV5-1	TRBJ1-1	TRBD1	.	CASSSDRGGHTEAFF	TGCGCCAGCAGCTCGGACAGGGGAGGCCACACTGAAGCTTTCTTT
TRBV6-5	TRBJ2-1	TRBD2	few	CASRLAGDEQFF	TGTGCCAGCAGACTAGCGGGAGATGAGCAGTTCTTC
TRBV7-8	TRBJ2-7	.	.	CASSGLQGRLYEQYF	TGTGCCAGCAGCGGCCTACAGGGGAGGCTCTACGAGCAGTACTTC
TRBV2	TRBJ2-7	.	.	CASSDVRYEQYF	TGTGCCAGCAGTGATGTCAGATACGAGCAGTACTTC
TRBV6-2/TRBV6-3	TRBJ2-2	.	.	CASSPGQLNTGELFF	TGTGCCAGCAGTCCAGGACAGTTGAACACCGGGGAGCTGTTTTTT
TRBV4-3	TRBJ1-2	.	once	CASSQVGVSYYGYTF	TGCGCCAGCAGCCAAGTTGGTGTCTCCTACTACGGCTACACCTTC
TRBV11-2	TRBJ2-5	.	.	CASSLDRVESQETQYF	TGTGCCAGCAGCTTAGATCGGGTAGAAAGCCAAGAGACCCAGTACTTC
TRBV29-1	TRBJ2-7	TRBD1	few	CSARTGGSEQYF	TGCAGCGCCAGGACAGGGGGAAGCGAGCAGTACTTC
TRBV10-3	TRBJ2-4	.	.	CAISESGTRAKNIQYF	TGTGCCATCAGTGAGTCGGGGACTCGTGCCAAAAACATTCAGTACTTC
TRBV29-1	TRBJ1-4	TRBD1	.	CSVRQGSANEKLFF	TGCAGCGTTCGACAGGGCTCGGCTAATGAAAAACTGTTTTTT
TRBV19	TRBJ2-5	TRBD2	.	CASSLRGLAQETQYF	TGTGCCAGTAGCCTCCGCGGACTAGCACAAGAGACCCAGTACTTC
TRBV11-2	TRBJ2-4	.	.	CASSSGGASKNIQYF	TGTGCCAGCAGCTCCGGAGGGGCCTCCAAAAACATTCAGTACTTC
TRBV2	TRBJ1-2	.	.	CASSLTSTVYGYTF	TGTGCCAGCAGCCTAACCTCGACAGTCTATGGCTACACCTTC
TRBV5-1	TRBJ2-2	.	once	CASSTDRNTGELFF	TGCGCCAGCAGCACGGACAGGAACACCGGGGAGCTGTTTTTT
TRBV4-2	TRBJ2-7	TRBD2	.	CASSRSDTSGRGGGQYF	TGTGCCAGCAGCCGATCCGATACTAGCGGGCGGGGCGGAGGGCAGTACTTC
TRBV6-6	TRBJ2-2	.	few	CASRPDSLLNTGELFF	TGTGCCAGCAGGCCGGACAGCCTTCTTAACACCGGGGAGCTGTTTTTT
TRBV19	TRBJ1-4	.	once	CASSIGMRTNEKLFF	TGTGCCAGTAGTATAGGAATGCGGACTAATGAAAAACTGTTTTTT